This is a list of T cell receptor beta chains from one sample in a study of cytomegalovirus exposure and HLA in healthy donors. Sequencing used immunoSEQ multiplex PCR; TCRdb keeps in-frame clones, though not all of them. The table includes 60,000 to 70,000 clones, around 78% detected once. The sequenced sample was PBMCs. These receptors originate from a man aged 18-30 years in good health and CMV-seropositive. CDR3s leave out the opening cysteine and the closing phenylalanine or tryptophan. D genes are given only for firm matches.

v_gene	j_gene	d_gene	CDR3aa
TRBV30	TRBJ1-5	.	AWARERNQPQH
TRBV28	TRBJ2-7	.	ASSPKARLWSYEQY
TRBV7-8	TRBJ2-7	TRBD1	ASSFGTGWSEQY
TRBV10-3	TRBJ1-1	.	AISEPGRGNTEAF
TRBV30	TRBJ1-4	.	AWSSTDYNEKLF
TRBV29-1	TRBJ2-2	TRBD1	SVARGPTGELF
TRBV4-1	TRBJ1-5	.	ASSQESGLNQPQH
TRBV18	TRBJ1-1	TRBD1	ASSLTGVGTEAF
TRBV5-1	TRBJ1-1	TRBD1	ASSLRGQNTEAF
TRBV30	TRBJ2-5	.	AWSAGETQY
TRBV29-1	TRBJ2-6	.	SVPHPLSGANVLT
TRBV25-1	TRBJ2-7	.	ASSGFNYEQY
TRBV13	TRBJ1-2	.	ASSLPGYGYT
TRBV9	TRBJ1-1	.	ASSVAPGSNTEAF
TRBV10-3	TRBJ2-1	.	AISAGPDGEQF
TRBV29-1	TRBJ1-1	.	SATTPVNTEAF
TRBV7-9	TRBJ2-7	.	ASSEAPHRHEQY
TRBV19	TRBJ2-5	TRBD2	ASSITSGSFETQY
TRBV6-5	TRBJ1-2	.	ASRLDRNYGYT
TRBV30	TRBJ1-2	TRBD1	AWERGQDSSGYT
TRBV10-3	TRBJ2-7	.	AISGVSSYEQY
TRBV14	TRBJ2-7	.	ASLQSYEQY
TRBV2	TRBJ2-5	TRBD2	ASKTSGVQETQY
TRBV2	TRBJ1-5	.	ASSEAEIWGGPGGNQPQH